This TCR beta chain was sequenced in a study of blood T cell repertoires in COVID-19 (dated by TCRdb to between 2020 and 2021). Context from the whole study: Samples from collaborators originated in the United States, Italy and Spain and spanned both the acute and convalescent phases of COVID-19. The prospective study material was composed of cDNA or gDNA derived from T cells, B-cell-depleted T cells, or PBMCs. Deeply sampled blood TCRbeta repertoires from subjects exposed to, actively infected with, or recovered from COVID-19 were included in the dataset. The repertoires were released in a freely available public database intended as a resource for research on the immune response to SARS-CoV-2. The samples were drawn from the first 160 participants of the ongoing ImmuneRACE study and from roughly 1,300 subjects provided by 6 global collaborators. A de-identified subject ID, COVID-19 status, age in years and sex were almost always included in the sample metadata. Where HLA class I and class II types were available, the types were taken from metadata supplied by the sample provider, not from assay-based typing.

The immunoSEQ Assay, a bias-controlled multiplex PCR, was used to amplify TCRbeta CDR3 regions from genomic DNA. Per the original workflow: The number of nucleated cells in each sample was estimated from the amplification of reference gene primers within the assay. To quantify the absolute abundance of each unique TCRbeta CDR3 rearrangement, sequence reads were collapsed and filtered. For each sample, productive Simpson clonality was calculated by taking the square root of Simpson's diversity index across productive rearrangements. The table comes from immuneACCESS by way of TCRdb, which keeps in-frame sequences with V and J called. Part of the clones is missing from these tables; in studies checked, under half for an unresolved V gene and the rest for unknown reasons. The V and J calls and clone size come from that table; D and trimming were worked out from the DNA. For this sample the table gives about 300,000 clones, of which 85% to 90% were detected only once. The biggest ten clones account for roughly 5.9% of the sample.

In Seattle, one collaborating source enrolled patients while the infection was active and tracked those patients longitudinally over the course of disease. Whole blood was collected in K2EDTA tubes by collaborating institutions according to the institutions' own protocols. Collaborator samples were shipped for TCRbeta analysis as frozen whole blood, isolated PBMCs, or DNA extracted from either sample type. The sample holds one count of this clone. Its antigen is currently not known. Sequence at one end of the junction differs from germline and may be a read error. Beyond this particular receptor, the publication reports: The amount of clinical and demographic metadata varied by source and participant and was provided uncurated.

According to the germline V gene (reference sequence), CDR1 reads DFQATT and CDR2 reads SNEGSKA. The CDR3 contains 11 residues, cysteine and phenylalanine counted. Of the read, only the CDR3 DNA is kept; its 33 bases are in frame from base 1. Specimen: peripheral blood. The clonotype was recovered from a woman in her forties or fifties with COVID-19, enrolled during active disease. The V and J genes are TRBV20-1 and TRBJ2-7, with a weak D call of TRBD2 (6 bases match). CDR3 loop: CSARVLSGVIF. Read as DNA, the sequence is TGCAGTGCTAGAGTCTTGTCGGGAGTGATCTTC.